These T cell receptor beta chains were read from a single sample in a study of vaccination and CD4 T cells after COVID-19. TCRdb independently ran MiXCR on the PCR reads; one entry per CDR3 protein. The table lists 20,000 to 25,000 distinct CDR3 sequences, approximately 48% of them singletons, with approximately 5% in the top ten. No antigen has been identified for these receptors. The sample taken for sequencing was CD4+ T cells from blood, cultured in vitro. The source of these receptors is a human donor who had recovered from COVID-19. The CDR3 runs from the conserved cysteine through the conserved F or W. Fields, in order: J gene, clone size, D gene, V gene, CDR3 DNA, CDR3 protein. The D gene is left open where the match is weak. A row's size may be missing; if present it is once, few, many or a size class.

J gene: TRBJ1-1; clone size: few; D gene: -; V gene: TRBV10-3; CDR3 DNA: TGTGCCATCAGTGAGGGCTCGGACACTGAAGCTTTCTTT; CDR3 protein: CAISEGSDTEAFF
J gene: TRBJ2-7; clone size: -; D gene: TRBD2; V gene: TRBV20-1; CDR3 DNA: TGCAGCGGGGTCGGCGGGGGAAGCGAGCAGTACTTC; CDR3 protein: CSGVGGGSEQYF
J gene: TRBJ1-1; clone size: few; D gene: -; V gene: TRBV20-1; CDR3 DNA: TGCAGTGCAATCGGGGTCGGGGGTCGGAGGGTGAACACTGAAGCTTTCTTT; CDR3 protein: CSAIGVGGRRVNTEAFF
J gene: TRBJ2-3; clone size: few; D gene: -; V gene: TRBV20-1; CDR3 DNA: TGCAGTGCTAGAGCGTTGGATACGCAGTATTTT; CDR3 protein: CSARALDTQYF
J gene: TRBJ2-3; clone size: -; D gene: -; V gene: TRBV11-2; CDR3 DNA: TGTGCCAGCAGCTTAGTACCGAGCGGGAGCACAGATACGCAGTATTTT; CDR3 protein: CASSLVPSGSTDTQYF
J gene: TRBJ1-2; clone size: -; D gene: -; V gene: TRBV29-1; CDR3 DNA: TGCAGCGTTGTAAAAGGACTCCAGGGCTACACCTTC; CDR3 protein: CSVVKGLQGYTF
J gene: TRBJ1-6; clone size: -; D gene: -; V gene: TRBV7-3; CDR3 DNA: TGTGCCAGCAGCTCAAACCGGGGTAAAAATTCACCCCTCCACTTT; CDR3 protein: CASSSNRGKNSPLHF
J gene: TRBJ2-3; clone size: -; D gene: -; V gene: TRBV30; CDR3 DNA: TGTGCCTGGAGTGTAACGGGATTCACAGATACGCAGTATTTT; CDR3 protein: CAWSVTGFTDTQYF
J gene: TRBJ2-1; clone size: -; D gene: -; V gene: TRBV19; CDR3 DNA: TGTGCCAGTAGTACCCCACCCTGGGGGCAGAGCTCCTACAATGAGCAGTTCTTC; CDR3 protein: CASSTPPWGQSSYNEQFF
J gene: TRBJ2-5; clone size: medium-sized; D gene: -; V gene: TRBV19; CDR3 DNA: TGTGCCAGTAGCCCCGGGACCCTAGGGACCCAGTACTTC; CDR3 protein: CASSPGTLGTQYF
J gene: TRBJ2-1; clone size: few; D gene: -; V gene: TRBV7-3; CDR3 DNA: TGTGCCAGCAGCTTATACTGGGGTAATGAGCAGTTCTTC; CDR3 protein: CASSLYWGNEQFF
J gene: TRBJ1-4; clone size: -; D gene: -; V gene: TRBV27; CDR3 DNA: TGTGCCAGCGCAGAATCTGGTTATGGAGATGAAAAACTGTTTTTT; CDR3 protein: CASAESGYGDEKLFF
J gene: TRBJ2-5; clone size: -; D gene: -; V gene: TRBV5-1; CDR3 DNA: TGCGCCAGCAGCTTGGCGCCAGGGGGGCAAGAGACCCAGTACTTC; CDR3 protein: CASSLAPGGQETQYF
J gene: TRBJ2-7; clone size: -; D gene: TRBD2; V gene: TRBV19; CDR3 DNA: TGTGCCAGTAGTTCCCTAGCGGGAGGCAACTACGAGCAGTACTTC; CDR3 protein: CASSSLAGGNYEQYF
J gene: TRBJ2-3; clone size: -; D gene: -; V gene: TRBV7-2; CDR3 DNA: TGTGCCAGCAGCGGGAGGAGGGCCGGCACAGATACGCAGTATTTT; CDR3 protein: CASSGRRAGTDTQYF
J gene: TRBJ1-5; clone size: -; D gene: -; V gene: TRBV19; CDR3 DNA: TGTGCCAGTAGTATGCGAGGAGATCAGCCCCAGCATTTT; CDR3 protein: CASSMRGDQPQHF
J gene: TRBJ2-1; clone size: -; D gene: TRBD2; V gene: TRBV15; CDR3 DNA: TGTGCCACCAGCAGAGATGGCGGGAGCCACAATGAGCAGTTCTTC; CDR3 protein: CATSRDGGSHNEQFF
J gene: TRBJ2-2; clone size: -; D gene: TRBD2; V gene: TRBV2; CDR3 DNA: TGTGCCAGCATTCCGGGACTAGGCTCTAACACCGGGGAGCTGTTTTTT; CDR3 protein: CASIPGLGSNTGELFF
J gene: TRBJ1-2; clone size: few; D gene: -; V gene: TRBV19; CDR3 DNA: TGTGCCAGTAGCCCTAACGCCTATGGCTACACCTTC; CDR3 protein: CASSPNAYGYTF
J gene: TRBJ2-7; clone size: -; D gene: TRBD2; V gene: TRBV11-2; CDR3 DNA: TGTGCCAGCAGCTTAGATCGGGGGAGGGGCGAGCAGTACTTC; CDR3 protein: CASSLDRGRGEQYF
J gene: TRBJ1-4; clone size: -; D gene: -; V gene: TRBV30; CDR3 DNA: TGTGCCTGGAGTCCCCGCCGTGCAAAACTGTTTTTT; CDR3 protein: CAWSPRRAKLFF
J gene: TRBJ2-1; clone size: -; D gene: TRBD2; V gene: TRBV7-2; CDR3 DNA: TGTGCCAGCAGCTTAGCCCCCCGGGAGGCATACAATGAGCAGTTCTTC; CDR3 protein: CASSLAPREAYNEQFF
J gene: TRBJ2-1; clone size: -; D gene: TRBD2; V gene: TRBV18; CDR3 DNA: TGTGCCAGCTCTAGCGGGACGGGCAATGAGCAGTTCTTC; CDR3 protein: CASSSGTGNEQFF
J gene: TRBJ1-2; clone size: -; D gene: -; V gene: TRBV18; CDR3 DNA: TGTGCCAGCTCACCAGAAGCAGGGTTGTTAGCTAACTATGGCTACACCTTC; CDR3 protein: CASSPEAGLLANYGYTF